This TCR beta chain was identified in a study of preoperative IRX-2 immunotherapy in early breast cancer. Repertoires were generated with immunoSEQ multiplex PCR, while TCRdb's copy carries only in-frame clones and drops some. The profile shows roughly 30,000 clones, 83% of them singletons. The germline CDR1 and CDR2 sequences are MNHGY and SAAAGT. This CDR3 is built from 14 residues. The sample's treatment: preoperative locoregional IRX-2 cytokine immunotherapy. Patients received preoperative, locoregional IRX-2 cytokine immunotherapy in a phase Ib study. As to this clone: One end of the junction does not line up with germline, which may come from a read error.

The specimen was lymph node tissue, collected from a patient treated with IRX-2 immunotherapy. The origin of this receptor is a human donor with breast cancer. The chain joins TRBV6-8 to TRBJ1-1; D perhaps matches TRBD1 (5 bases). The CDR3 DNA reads TGTGCCATCAGTGTTATGGTGGGGGACACTGAAGCTTTCTTT. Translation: CAISVMVGDTEAFF.